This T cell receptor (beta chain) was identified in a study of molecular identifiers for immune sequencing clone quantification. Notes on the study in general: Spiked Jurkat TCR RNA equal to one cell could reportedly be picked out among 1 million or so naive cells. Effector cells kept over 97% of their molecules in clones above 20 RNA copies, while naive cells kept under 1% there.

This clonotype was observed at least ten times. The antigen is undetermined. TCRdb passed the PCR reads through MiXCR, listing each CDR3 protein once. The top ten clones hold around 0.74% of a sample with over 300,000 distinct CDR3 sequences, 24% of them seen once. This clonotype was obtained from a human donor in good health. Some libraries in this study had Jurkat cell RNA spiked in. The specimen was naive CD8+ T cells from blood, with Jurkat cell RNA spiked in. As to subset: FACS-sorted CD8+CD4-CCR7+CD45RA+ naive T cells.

The CDR3 sequence: CSVWTGPNNQPQHF. In DNA form, the CDR3 reads TGCAGCGTCTGGACAGGGCCCAACAATCAGCCCCAGCATTTT. This chain links TRBV29-1 with TRBJ1-5; 8 bases match TRBD1. The CDR3 contains 14 residues. Trimming took 6 bases from V and 3 from J; bases not matched to a gene: 7. The germline CDR1 and CDR2 sequences are SQVTM and ANQGSEA. Together with reference TRBV29-1 and TRBJ1-5, the CDR3 gives the full variable domain: SAVISQKPSRDICQRGTSLTIQCQVDSQVTMMFWYRQQPGQSLTLIATANQGSEATYESGFVIDKFPISRPNLTFSTLTVSNMSPEDSSIYLCSVWTGPNNQPQHFGDGTRLSIL.